The 7 T cell receptor beta chains below were found in one sample sequenced in a study of CD8 T cells in Susac syndrome. Random hexamers primed reverse transcription of 0.5 to 1 ug RNA. MiXCR, run by TCRdb on the immunoSEQ multiplex PCR reads, gives a single entry per CDR3 protein. Of 150,000 to 200,000 distinct CDR3 sequences in the sample, approximately 94% were seen once. The sequenced sample was CD4+ T cells from PBMCs. These receptors originate from a human donor with multiple sclerosis.

V is TRBV14 and J is TRBJ2-5; unclear D gene. The assigned J gene may be wrong: the sequence end matches TRBJ2-1 better. The CDR3 consists of 15 residues. The V gene's germline CDR1 is SGHDN and CDR2 FVKESK. CDR3 nucleotides: TGTGCCAGCAGCCAAGACATGGTGGTAGCAGACAACCAGTTCTTC. It encodes CASSQDMVVADNQFF.

This rearrangement joins TRBV6-5 to TRBJ2-7, with a possible D match to TRBD2 (5 bases). V was shortened by 0 bases and J by 0 bases, with 15 bases between the two germline ends. The CDR3 has 17 residues. The V gene's germline CDR1 is MNHEY and CDR2 SVGAGI. CDR3 DNA: TGTGCCAGCAGTTACTCGAGGGCAAGTTCGGCCTCCTACGAGCAGTACTTC. Amino acids: CASSYSRASSASYEQYF.

This chain links TRBV5-8 with TRBJ2-1; the D is unclear. Trimming cost V 6 bases and J 4 bases, with 20 bases left between them. Germline V gene lookup returns CDR1 SGHTS and CDR2 YDEGEE. The CDR3 has 16 residues. In DNA form, the CDR3 reads TGTGCCAGCACCGAACTCCATACAAAGGTGTACAATGAGCAGTTCTTC. Amino acid sequence: CASTELHTKVYNEQFF.

This clonotype was seen once. The rearrangement uses TRBV12-3 or TRBV12-4 and TRBJ2-1, with D perhaps matching TRBD2 (5 bases). This CDR3 is 16 amino acids long. V lost 2 bases and J lost 0, with 11 bases in between. This CDR3 is CASSLRRAGSYNEQFF. For the CDR3, the DNA is TGTGCCAGCAGTTTACGGCGGGCTGGCTCCTACAATGAGCAGTTCTTC.

The chain has TRBV20-1 and TRBJ2-7, with a tentative D call TRBD1 (6 bases). The CDR3 spans 14 residues. Germline CDR1 reads DFQATT; CDR2 reads SNEGSKA (reference sequence). V shed 5 bases and J shed 4 bases, with 18 bases lying between them. The DNA of the CDR3 is TGCAGTGCTGCCCGGGACACAATCACTTACGAGCAGTACTTC. Protein product: CSAARDTITYEQYF.

V usage is TRBV20-1 and J usage is TRBJ2-2; 7 bases align to TRBD2. The CDR3 loop spans 15 amino acids. Germline values: CDR1 DFQATT, CDR2 SNEGSKA (reference sequence). J gave up 2 bases and V 3 bases, and 6 bases lay outside the gene matches. The CDR3, as DNA: TGCAGTGCTAGGGCCGGCGGGAGAAACACCGGGGAGCTGTTTTTT. Protein product: CSARAGGRNTGELFF.

The CDR3 is CSAATSDWGTDTQYF. CDR3 DNA: TGCAGTGCCGCCACTAGCGATTGGGGCACAGATACGCAGTATTTT. The chain is built from TRBV20-1 and TRBJ2-3; 7 nucleotides align to TRBD2. This CDR3 comprises 15 residues. Germline V CDR1 and CDR2: DFQATT, SNEGSKA (reference sequence). The junction had 10 bases not matched to a gene; V was cut back by 6 bases and J by 1 base.